The 20 T cell receptor beta chains reported below all come from one sample, sequenced in a study of shared clonotypes between healthy human individuals. The method was immunoSEQ multiplex PCR; TCRdb's version includes in-frame clones alone and lacks a portion of them. The sample consists of approximately 1,500,000 clones, around 98% of them appearing once. Source material: naive CD4+ T cells sorted from blood. The subset denotes: CD45RA+ positively selected. The receptors here all came from a man younger than 40 in good health.

The chain couples TRBV28 to TRBJ1-5; possibly TRBD1 for D (6 bases). Germline lookup yields CDR1 MDHEN and CDR2 SYDVKM. V gave up 5 bases and J gave up 0 bases, with 23 bases separating them. The CDR3 runs 19 residues. The chain's CDR3 is CASSQRGGSTAHSNQPQHF. The CDR3 DNA sequence: TGTGCCAGCAGTCAAAGGGGGGGGTCAACCGCTCATAGCAATCAGCCCCAGCATTTT.

The chain carries TRBV9 and TRBJ2-5; D could derive from TRBD1 or TRBD2 (8 bases each). The V end lost 3 bases, the J end lost 0 bases, and 24 bases lay between the germline ends. Per the germline V gene, CDR1 is SGDLS and CDR2 is YYNGEE. This CDR3 is 19 amino acids long. The CDR3 here is CASSGGQEGGRPYQETQYF. CDR3 nucleotides: TGTGCCAGCAGCGGGGGACAGGAGGGCGGGAGGCCCTACCAAGAGACCCAGTACTTC.

The J gene is TRBJ2-1, the V gene TRBV7-8; maybe TRBD1 (5 bases). Deletions cut 5 bases from V and 6 bases from J, with 17 bases between. The V gene's germline CDR1 is SGHVS and CDR2 FQNEAQ. The length of the CDR3 is 15 residues. CDR3 sequence (DNA): TGTGCCAGCAGCCCCTGGCAGGGCCGCAGCAATGAGCAGTTCTTC. Translating it yields CASSPWQGRSNEQFF.

The CDR3 DNA is TGCGCCAGCAGCATGGACAGCGAAGAGACCCAGTACTTC. The encoded protein is CASSMDSEETQYF. The rearrangement joins TRBV5-1 to TRBJ2-5, with D tentatively TRBD1 (6 bases). CDR1 and CDR2 from the germline V gene are SGHRS and YFSETQ. Trimming took 4 bases from V and 3 from J, leaving 10 bases between them. The CDR3 has 13 residues.

This rearrangement joins TRBV18 to TRBJ1-1; tentatively, D is TRBD1 (6 bases). The CDR3 spans 18 residues. Between the trimmed V and J ends, which lost 2 bases and 1 base, there was a span of 20 bases. In germline, CDR1 is KGHSH, CDR2 LQKENI. CDR3 in amino acids: CASSPSIGGGAGNTEAFF. The CDR3 DNA follows: TGTGCCAGCTCACCATCAATAGGGGGAGGGGCGGGGAACACTGAAGCTTTCTTT.

The chain links TRBV28 to TRBJ1-1, with D unclear. Germline CDR1 and CDR2: MDHEN and SYDVKM. CDR3 length: 12 amino acids. Trimming removed 4 bases from V and 3 bases from J, with 6 bases in between. The DNA for the CDR3 is TGTGCCAGCAGTTCCGTCCACACTGAAGCTTTCTTT. It specifies CASSSVHTEAFF.

The genes are TRBV19 and TRBJ1-4; D is perhaps TRBD1 (5 bases). The V and J ends lost 7 bases and 5 bases respectively, with 14 bases between them. CDR1 is LNHDA, CDR2 SQIVND, per germline (reference sequence). The CDR3 totals 14 residues. The CDR3 protein is CASNHPGLNEKLFF. Here the CDR3 DNA reads TGTGCCAGTAATCATCCGGGGCTGAATGAAAAACTGTTTTTT.

The rearrangement links TRBV7-6 to TRBJ2-1; tentative D call: TRBD2 (6 bases). The CDR3 contains 17 residues. The germline CDR1 and CDR2 sequences are SGHVS and FNYEAQ. Deletions cut 3 bases from V and 0 bases from J, with 15 bases between. CDR3 nucleotides: TGTGCCAGCAGCTTTGGTGGCGGGGCAAGCTCCTACAATGAGCAGTTCTTC. It yields the protein CASSFGGGASSYNEQFF. The full variable domain, in which reference TRBV7-6 and TRBJ2-1 provide the parts outside the CDR3, is GAGVSQSPRYKVTKRGQDVALRCDPISGHVSLYWYRQALGQGPEFLTYFNYEAQQDKSGLPNDRFSAERPEGSISTLTIQRTEQRDSAMYRCASSFGGGASSYNEQFFGPGTRLTVL.

This chain links TRBV7-9 with TRBJ1-2, with D possibly TRBD1 on 5 matching bases. The germline V gene encodes CDR1 SEHNR and CDR2 FQNEAQ (reference sequence). Trimming left V 4 bases short and J 9 bases short, with 12 bases between. The CDR3 has 12 amino acids. CDR3 sequence reads: CASSSGGMSYTF. The DNA for the CDR3 is TGTGCCAGCAGCTCGGGGGGAATGAGCTACACCTTC.

This rearrangement joins TRBV11-2 to TRBJ2-2; D ambiguous. Trimming took off 8 bases at V and 8 bases at J, with 6 bases between the two ends. The CDR3 extends over 10 amino acids. Germline CDR1 reads SGHAT; CDR2 reads FQNNGV. CDR3 sequence reads: CASLGGELFF. The CDR3 DNA follows: TGTGCCAGCCTGGGGGGGGAGCTGTTTTTT.

The chain couples TRBV11-2 to TRBJ2-7; D may be TRBD2 (5 bases). The CDR3 loop spans 15 amino acids. Trimming stripped 0 bases from V and 7 bases from J, with 16 bases between. The germline V gene encodes CDR1 SGHAT and CDR2 FQNNGV. The CDR3 sequence: CASSLERGSAREQYF. In DNA form, the CDR3 reads TGTGCCAGCAGCTTAGAACGGGGATCCGCCCGGGAGCAGTACTTC.

The CDR3 loop reads CASSVLRMEIYEQYF. The CDR3 DNA reads TGTGCCAGCAGCGTACTCCGAATGGAAATCTACGAGCAGTACTTC. The chain uses TRBV9 and TRBJ2-7; D is undetermined. This CDR3 spans 15 amino acids. CDR1 is SGDLS, CDR2 YYNGEE, per germline. The V end lost 1 base, the J end lost 3 bases, and 14 bases lay between the germline ends.

The rearrangement links TRBV18 to TRBJ2-7; D is undetermined. The CDR3 has 13 amino acids. V lost 2 bases to trimming and J lost 5 bases, with 10 bases between them. Germline V lookup: CDR1 KGHSH, CDR2 LQKENI. CDR3 coding DNA: TGTGCCAGCTCACCATCCGTAGACAACGAGCAGTACTTC. Translating it yields CASSPSVDNEQYF.

The V call is TRBV5-8, the J call TRBJ2-1, with 10 positions matching TRBD1. CDR3 size: 16 residues. V gave up 4 bases and J gave up 6 bases; unmatched junction bases: 10. Germline CDR1 and CDR2: SGHTS and YDEGEE. Here the CDR3 DNA reads TGTGCCAGCAGCATACTGACAGGGGGCACTCCCAATGAGCAGTTCTTC. Translated: CASSILTGGTPNEQFF.

The chain is built from TRBV5-1 and TRBJ1-6; no clear D. Per germline, CDR1 SGHRS and CDR2 YFSETQ. The CDR3 is 15 amino acids. The V gene lost 1 base and the J gene lost 8 bases, with 13 bases spanning the gap. CDR3 in amino acids: CASSLWASGDSPLHF. DNA for the CDR3: TGCGCCAGCAGCTTGTGGGCGAGCGGGGATTCACCCCTCCACTTT.

The chain combines TRBV7-9 with TRBJ1-4; the match to TRBD1 covers 8 bases. The V segment lost 2 bases and the J segment 4 bases; nucleotides outside the gene matches: 3. Germline V gene sequence: CDR1 SEHNR, CDR2 FQNEAQ (reference sequence). The CDR3 extends over 15 amino acids. The CDR3 sequence: CASSLPTGDNEKLFF. The DNA of the CDR3 is TGTGCCAGCAGCTTACCGACAGGGGATAATGAAAAACTGTTTTTT.

The chain combines TRBV28 with TRBJ2-2; TRBD2 matches at 7 bases. The V gene's germline CDR1 is MDHEN and CDR2 SYDVKM. V shed 5 bases, J shed 6 bases, and the junction held 15 bases outside the gene matches. The CDR3 spans 17 residues. The CDR3: CASSPPHSGNYPGELFF. The CDR3 DNA sequence: TGTGCCAGCAGTCCCCCACACAGCGGGAATTACCCCGGGGAGCTGTTTTTT.

In its sample, this clone was seen once. The chain is built from TRBV5-1 and TRBJ2-7, with TRBD1 matching 8 bases. The junction had 8 bases not matched to a gene; V was cut back by 1 base and J by 5 bases. CDR1 and CDR2 (germline): SGHRS, YFSETQ. The CDR3 spans 15 residues. CDR3 in DNA: TGCGCCAGCAGCTTGTCAAGGACAGGGCCGGACGAGCAGTACTTC. This codes for CASSLSRTGPDEQYF. The whole variable domain, filled in from reference TRBV5-1 and TRBJ2-7, reads KAGVTQTPRYLIKTRGQQVTLSCSPISGHRSVSWYQQTPGQGLQFLFEYFSETQRNKGNFPGRFSGRQFSNSRSEMNVSTLELGDSALYLCASSLSRTGPDEQYFGPGTRLTVT.

The rearrangement uses TRBV7-2 and TRBJ2-1; TRBD1 agrees at 10 bases. The CDR3 loop spans 14 amino acids. Germline CDR1 is SGHTA and CDR2 is FQGNSA. J gave up 3 bases and V 5 bases, and 1 base lay outside the gene matches. This CDR3 reads CASSRDRGYNEQFF. The CDR3 DNA reads TGTGCCAGCAGCCGGGACAGGGGCTACAATGAGCAGTTCTTC. Variable domain in full (rest from reference TRBV7-2 and TRBJ2-1): GAGVSQSPSNKVTEKGKDVELRCDPISGHTALYWYRQSLGQGLEFLIYFQGNSAPDKSGLPSDRFSAERTGGSVSTLTIQRTQQEDSAVYLCASSRDRGYNEQFFGPGTRLTVL.

The rearrangement joins TRBV7-8 to TRBJ1-4, with no clear D. CDR1 is SGHVS, CDR2 FQNEAQ, per germline. CDR3 length equals 14 residues. V shed 1 base and J shed 6 bases, with 9 bases lying between them. CDR3 bases: TGTGCCAGCAGCTTAGTTGGGAAGGATGAAAAACTGTTTTTT. As protein: CASSLVGKDEKLFF.